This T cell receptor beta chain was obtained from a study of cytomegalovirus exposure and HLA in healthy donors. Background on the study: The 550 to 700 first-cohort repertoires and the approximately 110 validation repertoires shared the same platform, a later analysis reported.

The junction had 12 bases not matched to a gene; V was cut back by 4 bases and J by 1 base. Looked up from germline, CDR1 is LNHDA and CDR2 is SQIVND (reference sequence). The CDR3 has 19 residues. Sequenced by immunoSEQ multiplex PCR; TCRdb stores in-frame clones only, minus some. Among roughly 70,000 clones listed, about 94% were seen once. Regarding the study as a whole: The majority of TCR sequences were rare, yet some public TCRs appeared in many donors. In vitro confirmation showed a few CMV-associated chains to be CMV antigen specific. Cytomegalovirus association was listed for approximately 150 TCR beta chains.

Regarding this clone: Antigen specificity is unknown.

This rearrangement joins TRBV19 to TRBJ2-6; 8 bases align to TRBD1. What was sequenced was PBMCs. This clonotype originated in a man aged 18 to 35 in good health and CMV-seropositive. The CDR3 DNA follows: TGTGCCAGTAGTACAAGGACAGGGCGCCTAGTTTCTGGGGCCAACGTCCTGACTTTC. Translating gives CASSTRTGRLVSGANVLTF.